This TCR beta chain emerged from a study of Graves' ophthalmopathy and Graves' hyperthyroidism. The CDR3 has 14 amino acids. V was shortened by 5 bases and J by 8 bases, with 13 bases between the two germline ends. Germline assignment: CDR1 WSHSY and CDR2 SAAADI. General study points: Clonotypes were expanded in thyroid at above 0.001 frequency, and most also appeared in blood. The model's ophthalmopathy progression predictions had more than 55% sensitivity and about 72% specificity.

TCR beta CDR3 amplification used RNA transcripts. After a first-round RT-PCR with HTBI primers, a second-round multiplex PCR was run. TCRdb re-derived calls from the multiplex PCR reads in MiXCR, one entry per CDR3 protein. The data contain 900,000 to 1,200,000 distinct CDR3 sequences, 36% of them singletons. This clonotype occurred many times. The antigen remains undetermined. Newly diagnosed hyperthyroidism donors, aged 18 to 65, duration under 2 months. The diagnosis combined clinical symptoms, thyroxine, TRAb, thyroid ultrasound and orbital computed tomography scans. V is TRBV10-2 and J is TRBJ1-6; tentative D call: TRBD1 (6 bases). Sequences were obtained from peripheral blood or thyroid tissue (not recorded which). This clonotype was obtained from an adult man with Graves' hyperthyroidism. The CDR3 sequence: CASSKPYRDSPLHF. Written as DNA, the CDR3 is TGCGCCAGCAGTAAACCTTACAGGGATTCACCCCTCCACTTT.